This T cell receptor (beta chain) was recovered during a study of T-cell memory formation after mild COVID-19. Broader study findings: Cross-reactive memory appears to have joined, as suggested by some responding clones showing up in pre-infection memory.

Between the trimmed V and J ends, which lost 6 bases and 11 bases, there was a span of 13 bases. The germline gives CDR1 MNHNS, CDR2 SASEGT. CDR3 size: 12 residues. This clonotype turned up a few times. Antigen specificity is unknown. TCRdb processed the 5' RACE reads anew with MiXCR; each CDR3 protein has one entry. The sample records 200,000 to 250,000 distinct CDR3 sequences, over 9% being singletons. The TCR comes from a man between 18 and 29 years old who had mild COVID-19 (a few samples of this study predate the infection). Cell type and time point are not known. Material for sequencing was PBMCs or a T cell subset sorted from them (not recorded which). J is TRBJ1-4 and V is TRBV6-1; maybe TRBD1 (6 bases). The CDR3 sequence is CASSYTDSKLFF. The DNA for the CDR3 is TGTGCCAGCAGCTATACGGACAGCAAACTGTTTTTT.